This T cell receptor beta chain was sequenced during a study of HIV-infected patients and healthy controls. Study-wide results and limits: HIV+ repertoires were severely depleted of MAIT alpha-chain CDR3s, unlike healthy controls. HIV-infected repertoires had significantly higher mean Gini indices than controls, possibly reflecting oligoclonality.

This clonotype was detected ten times or more. The antigen is unknown. Whole blood was used without fractionation, so all unsorted peripheral T cells were included. cDNA was made from approximately 0.55 ug RNA using alpha and beta constant primers. Using multiplexing indices, alpha and beta chain libraries were generated apart by chain-specific third strand synthesis. In TCRdb, the 5' RACE reads were re-called with MiXCR into one record per CDR3 protein. The sample gives 19,000 or so distinct CDR3 sequences, approximately 9% of which show up once; 6.5% is in the top ten. The sample consisted of blood. The sequence derives from an adult in good health.

Written as DNA, the CDR3 is TGTGCCAGCAGCCTCTCTGGCCGCAACGAGCAGTACTTC. Protein sequence: CASSLSGRNEQYF. This chain links TRBV7-6 with TRBJ2-7, with D hard to call. The V gene lost 5 bases and the J gene lost 5 bases, with 13 bases spanning the gap. This CDR3 has 13 amino acids. In germline, CDR1 is SGHVS, CDR2 FNYEAQ.